The 29 T cell receptor beta chains given below trace back to one sample, sequenced in a study of T cell responses to AZD1222 COVID-19 vaccine. Assay: immunoSEQ multiplex PCR; the TCRdb copy retains only in-frame clones and omits some. Of some 130,000 clones listed, about 90% are singletons. The specimen comprised peripheral blood, sampled on day 0 of AZD1222 vaccination. These receptors all stem from an adult in good health.

This clone came up once. The chain combines TRBV11-2 with TRBJ1-6; 8 nucleotides align to TRBD1. V lost 6 bases to trimming and J lost 9 bases; unmatched junction nucleotides: 13. Germline V CDR1 and CDR2: SGHAT, FQNNGV. This CDR3 region has 16 residues. CDR3 in amino acids: CASSSPRQGASSPLHF. In nucleotides, the CDR3 is TGTGCCAGCAGTTCCCCCCGGCAGGGGGCGAGTTCACCCCTCCACTTT.

This chain links TRBV11-2 with TRBJ1-6; D perhaps matches TRBD1 (5 bases). The length of the CDR3 is 15 residues. V lost 4 bases and J 7 bases, leaving 14 bases between the germline ends. Germline-derived CDR1 and CDR2 are SGHAT and FQNNGV. The CDR3 sequence: CASSSPGRMNSPLHF. The CDR3 DNA follows: TGTGCCAGCAGCTCGCCGGGACGGATGAATTCACCCCTCCACTTT.

The chain uses TRBV7-2 and TRBJ2-1; D is ambiguous. The CDR3 runs 16 residues. Trimming took off 1 base at V and 7 bases at J, with 17 bases between the two ends. CDR1 is SGHTA and CDR2 is FQGNSA in the germline V gene. The CDR3 region is CASSLVSVGFGNEQFF. DNA of the CDR3: TGTGCCAGCAGCTTAGTTTCAGTGGGTTTTGGGAATGAGCAGTTCTTC.

This rearrangement joins TRBV7-9 to TRBJ1-2, with 7 bases lining up with TRBD1. J lost 8 bases, V lost 5 bases, and 8 bases had no gene match. This CDR3 spans 13 amino acids. Germline V CDR1 and CDR2: SEHNR, FQNEAQ (reference sequence). The CDR3 is CASSPFTGAGYTF. CDR3 in DNA: TGTGCCAGCAGCCCCTTTACAGGGGCCGGCTACACCTTC.

The chain is built from TRBV6-5 and TRBJ1-1; the match to TRBD1 covers 7 bases. V was clipped by 6 bases and J by 4 bases; unmatched bases: 11. CDR1 and CDR2 (germline): MNHEY, SVGAGI. The CDR3 spans 15 residues. The CDR3, as DNA: TGTGCCAGCAGGCCCACACAGGGGAAGGGCACTGAAGCTTTCTTT. This sequence encodes CASRPTQGKGTEAFF.

The chain has TRBV2 and TRBJ1-2, with D perhaps matching TRBD1 (6 bases). Germline loops: CDR1 SNHLY, CDR2 FYNNEI. The CDR3 is made up of 12 amino acids. Trimming cost V 7 bases and J 6 bases, with 12 bases left between them. CDR3 DNA sequence: TGTGCCAGCACCCAATCAGGGGATGGCTACACCTTC. Translation gives CASTQSGDGYTF. Based on the CDR3 plus reference TRBV2 and TRBJ1-2, the full variable domain is EPEVTQTPSHQVTQMGQEVILRCVPISNHLYFYWYRQILGQKVEFLVSFYNNEISEKSEIFDDQFSVERPDGSNFTLKIRSTKLEDSAMYFCASTQSGDGYTFGSGTRLTVV.

The rearrangement joins TRBV7-9 to TRBJ2-1; D gene ambiguous. Trimming stripped 4 bases from V and 0 bases from J, with 13 bases between. Germline V gene data show CDR1 as SEHNR and CDR2 as FQNEAQ (reference sequence). The CDR3 spans 16 residues. The CDR3 sequence is CASSSHDTDSYNEQFF. The DNA for the CDR3 is TGTGCCAGCAGCTCGCACGACACGGACTCCTACAATGAGCAGTTCTTC.

The rearrangement joins TRBV7-2 to TRBJ2-7; D possibly corresponds to TRBD2 (5 bases). Trimming shortened V by 2 bases and J by 1 base, and 9 bases separated the two germline ends. The CDR3 has 14 residues. Germline loops: CDR1 SGHTA, CDR2 FQGNSA. CDR3 amino acids: CASSLFTGSYEQYF. The CDR3 DNA sequence: TGTGCCAGCAGCTTATTCACGGGGTCCTACGAGCAGTACTTC.

The V call is TRBV28, the J call TRBJ1-4, with a possible D match to TRBD1 (6 bases). This CDR3 spans 16 amino acids. Germline lookup yields CDR1 MDHEN and CDR2 SYDVKM. Trimming removed 6 bases at V and 5 bases at J, with 19 bases between. CDR3 in amino acids: CASSPWQGMGNEKLFF. The CDR3 DNA reads TGTGCCAGCAGCCCCTGGCAGGGGATGGGAAATGAAAAACTGTTTTTT.

The V gene is TRBV3-1 (or the pseudogene TRBV3-2), the J gene TRBJ2-1; D is unresolved. Germline lookup yields CDR1 LGHDT and CDR2 YNNKEL (reference sequence). The CDR3 is 14 amino acids. Trimming left V 0 bases short and J 4 bases short, with 7 bases between. The CDR3 nucleotides are TGTGCCAGCAGCCAAGATTTCGGATACAATGAGCAGTTCTTC. It yields the protein CASSQDFGYNEQFF.

The J gene is TRBJ1-4, the V gene TRBV6-2 or TRBV6-3; D is perhaps TRBD1 (5 bases). CDR1 MNHEY and CDR2 SVGEGT come from the germline V gene. The CDR3 is 13 amino acids. The germline V and J ends were trimmed by 0 bases and 12 bases, with 11 bases remaining between them. The CDR3 spells CASSYSRGMELFF. In nucleotides, the CDR3 is TGTGCCAGCAGTTACTCGAGGGGAATGGAACTGTTTTTT.

The gene calls are TRBV5-1 and TRBJ2-1, with D tentatively TRBD2 (6 bases). V was pared by 4 bases and J by 9 bases, with 26 bases between. Germline V gene sequence: CDR1 SGHRS, CDR2 YFSETQ. This CDR3 spans 17 amino acids. The CDR3 is CASSPDDPGLVGSEQFF. In DNA form, the CDR3 reads TGCGCCAGCAGCCCGGACGACCCGGGACTCGTCGGCAGTGAGCAGTTCTTC.

The chain uses TRBV19 and TRBJ1-3; the D is unclear. V dropped 3 bases and J dropped 0 bases, with 9 bases sitting between them. Germline V gives CDR1 LNHDA, CDR2 SQIVND (reference sequence). This CDR3 contains 15 residues. The CDR3 DNA reads TGTGCCAGTAGTATCGGGCCGACCTCTGGAAACACCATATATTTT. Its protein product is CASSIGPTSGNTIYF.

V and J are TRBV18 and TRBJ2-5, with 9 bases that match TRBD1. Germline CDR1 is KGHSH and CDR2 is LQKENI. CDR3 length: 17 residues. Unmatched junction bases numbered 20, after V lost 6 bases and J lost 9 bases. This chain's CDR3 is CASSLDRGNLPNLAQYF. The CDR3 DNA reads TGTGCCAGCTCGCTCGACAGGGGGAACCTCCCAAATTTGGCCCAGTACTTC. Together with reference TRBV18 and TRBJ2-5, the CDR3 gives the full variable domain: NAGVMQNPRHLVRRRGQEARLRCSPMKGHSHVYWYRQLPEEGLKFMVYLQKENIIDESGMPKERFSAEFPKEGPSILRIQQVVRGDSAAYFCASSLDRGNLPNLAQYFGPGTRLLVL.

The chain links TRBV7-9 to TRBJ2-3; D uncertain. Trimming stripped 5 bases from V and 14 bases from J, with 8 bases between. The V gene's germline CDR1 is SEHNR and CDR2 FQNEAQ (reference sequence). The CDR3 spans 9 residues. The CDR3: CASSPPPYF. In DNA, the CDR3 is TGTGCCAGCAGCCCACCCCCGTATTTT.

The chain employs TRBV7-6 and TRBJ2-2, with 7 bases aligning to TRBD2. Germline assignment: CDR1 SGHVS and CDR2 FNYEAQ. The length of the CDR3 is 16 residues. J was trimmed by 0 bases and V by 0 bases; bases with no gene match: 1. The CDR3 protein is CASSLAAGTNTGELFF. In DNA form, the CDR3 reads TGTGCCAGCAGCTTAGCAGCGGGGACGAACACCGGGGAGCTGTTTTTT.

In DNA, the CDR3 is TGTGCCAGCAGTTTATCGTGGACTGAAGCTTTCTTT. Translated, it gives CASSLSWTEAFF. This chain links TRBV28 with TRBJ1-1; no reliable D call. CDR1 is MDHEN, CDR2 SYDVKM, per germline. The CDR3 extends over 12 amino acids. Trimming took 1 base from V and 5 from J, leaving 5 bases between them.

The J gene is TRBJ2-2, the V gene TRBV28, with a weak D call TRBD2 (6 bases). Trimming shortened V by 6 bases and J by 1 base, and 12 bases separated the two germline ends. The CDR3 loop spans 15 amino acids. Germline V gene data show CDR1 as MDHEN and CDR2 as SYDVKM. DNA of the CDR3: TGTGCCAGCAGACCGGAGGGGCGGAACACCGGGGAGCTGTTTTTT. This encodes CASRPEGRNTGELFF.

The chain links TRBV9 to TRBJ1-2; D may be TRBD1 (5 bases). Germline CDR1 SGDLS, CDR2 YYNGEE. V was pared by 2 bases and J by 6 bases, with 20 bases between. The CDR3 loop spans 16 amino acids. The CDR3 is CASSVEGGGGSDGYTF. The CDR3 DNA reads TGTGCCAGCAGCGTCGAAGGCGGGGGAGGGAGCGATGGCTACACCTTC.

The V gene is TRBV19, the J gene TRBJ1-3; 9 positions agree with TRBD1. Germline CDR1 and CDR2: LNHDA and SQIVND (reference sequence). This CDR3 has 19 amino acids. V gave up 3 bases and J gave up 0 bases; unmatched junction bases: 12. The chain's CDR3 is CASSITPGTGRYSGNTIYF. The CDR3 nucleotides are TGTGCCAGTAGTATTACTCCCGGGACAGGGAGATACTCTGGAAACACCATATATTTT.

This clone came up once. The chain is built from TRBV19 and TRBJ2-7; D perhaps matches TRBD2 (6 bases). V lost 8 bases and J 0 bases, leaving 14 bases between the germline ends. The CDR3 runs to 14 residues. From germline, CDR1 is LNHDA and CDR2 SQIVND (reference sequence). The chain's CDR3 is CASARRGDSYEQYF. The DNA of the CDR3 is TGTGCCAGTGCCCGGCGGGGAGACTCCTACGAGCAGTACTTC. The whole variable domain, remainder taken from reference TRBV19 and TRBJ2-7, is DGGITQSPKYLFRKEGQNVTLSCEQNLNHDAMYWYRQDPGQGLRLIYYSQIVNDFQKGDIAEGYSVSREKKESFPLTVTSAQKNPTAFYLCASARRGDSYEQYFGPGTRLTVT.

CDR3 region: CASRQTGAPSTEAFF. CDR3 nucleotides: TGCGCCAGCAGGCAGACAGGGGCTCCCTCCACTGAAGCTTTCTTT. The chain joins TRBV5-1 to TRBJ1-1, with 8 positions matching TRBD1. This CDR3 comprises 15 residues. CDR1 is SGHRS and CDR2 is YFSETQ in the germline V gene. The V gene end was trimmed by 5 bases and the J gene end by 4 bases; junction bases not matched to a gene: 10.

The rearrangement uses TRBV10-3 and TRBJ1-5, with TRBD1 matching 8 bases. The junction had 17 bases not matched to a gene; V was cut back by 0 bases and J by 7 bases. This CDR3 spans 19 amino acids. Looked up from germline, CDR1 is ENHRY and CDR2 is SYGVKD. In DNA form, the CDR3 reads TGTGCCATCAGTGAGTCTGGGGATGGGGGCAGGGGGCGACGGCAGCCCCAGCATTTT. Residues: CAISESGDGGRGRRQPQHF.

J is TRBJ1-1 and V is TRBV6-5, with D unresolved. Trimming left V 8 bases short and J 3 bases short, with 13 bases between. This CDR3 is 13 amino acids long. Germline CDR1 is MNHEY and CDR2 is SVGAGI. The CDR3 sequence: CASVGIGDTEAFF. The CDR3 nucleotides read TGTGCCAGCGTAGGTATAGGTGACACTGAAGCTTTCTTT.

The V call is TRBV5-1, the J call TRBJ2-2, with 11 nucleotides matching TRBD2. This CDR3 spans 17 amino acids. CDR1 and CDR2 from the germline V gene are SGHRS and YFSETQ. Trimming removed 4 bases from V and 1 base from J; junction bases left unmatched: 6. The DNA for the CDR3 is TGCGCCAGCAGCCTTACTAGCGGGAGTCGGAACACCGGGGAGCTGTTTTTT. Translated: CASSLTSGSRNTGELFF.

Only one count was recorded for this clone. The V and J genes are TRBV3-1 (or the pseudogene TRBV3-2) and TRBJ2-7; D is undetermined. This CDR3 region has 17 residues. Trimming removed 0 bases from V and 3 bases from J, with 18 bases in between. From germline, CDR1 is LGHDT and CDR2 YNNKEL (reference sequence). The CDR3 DNA reads as TGTGCCAGCAGCCAAGAGAGGACCCTGATCTCGAACTACGAGCAGTACTTC. Translated, it gives CASSQERTLISNYEQYF.

The rearrangement links TRBV18 to TRBJ1-2; a weak D match, TRBD1 (5 bases). The CDR3 has 12 residues. Trimming pared 4 bases from V and 8 bases from J, leaving 11 bases between. Germline assignment: CDR1 KGHSH and CDR2 LQKENI. CDR3 bases: TGTGCCAGCTCACTCCAGGGTTTCGGCTACACCTTC. This sequence encodes CASSLQGFGYTF.

The rearrangement joins TRBV7-2 to TRBJ2-5; no reliable D call. This CDR3 comprises 12 residues. From germline, CDR1 is SGHTA and CDR2 FQGNSA. Trimming shortened V by 5 bases and J by 6 bases, and 10 bases separated the two germline ends. The CDR3 DNA reads as TGTGCCAGCAGCCTAGGTCTCCAGACCCAGTACTTC. Encoded protein: CASSLGLQTQYF.

This rearrangement joins TRBV9 to TRBJ2-5; TRBD2 matches at 8 bases. Germline-derived CDR1 and CDR2 are SGDLS and YYNGEE. V dropped 4 bases and J dropped 5; count of bases not matched to a gene: 16. The CDR3 covers 17 residues. CDR3 residues: CASSTQGRTSQWETQYF. CDR3 sequence (DNA): TGTGCCAGCAGCACTCAAGGGAGGACTAGCCAATGGGAGACCCAGTACTTC.